This T cell receptor (beta chain) derives from a study of cytomegalovirus exposure and HLA in healthy donors. Turning to the study itself: Among the 370 or so donors who were genotyped, about 79% fell in the genetic ancestry cluster that is associated with self-reported Caucasian donors.

Points on this clone: The antigen is not known.

Study conclusions and caveats: Sequencing depth across donors, presence/absence analyses assumed, was roughly uniform. Under in vitro conditions, three CMV-associated chains were confirmed as specific for CMV antigens.

This CDR3 is 15 amino acids long. CDR1 and CDR2 from the germline V gene are MNHEY and SVGAGI. V dropped 5 bases and J dropped 2; count of bases not matched to a gene: 9. Amplification used 60 Vbeta primers and 13 Jbeta primers. Here immunoSEQ multiplex PCR was the method, and the copy in TCRdb shows in-frame clones only, minus some. The sample holds about 140,000 clones, about four fifths seen once. The receptor's source is a man aged 25 to 40 in good health and CMV-seronegative. Sequenced sample: PBMCs. J is TRBJ2-7 and V is TRBV6-5; 7 bases are a match to TRBD2. CDR3 protein: CASSGRDYLTYEQYF. In nucleotides, the CDR3 is TGTGCCAGCAGTGGCCGGGACTACCTAACCTACGAGCAGTACTTC.